The 25 T cell receptor beta chains reported below all come from one sample, sequenced in a study of cytomegalovirus exposure and HLA in healthy donors. The PCR used 60 Vbeta and 13 Jbeta primers. Generated by immunoSEQ multiplex PCR, the TCRdb table keeps only in-frame clones and is missing some. This sample carries some 160,000 clones, 55% to 85% of them seen once, and the ten largest clones take 2.1%. Sequencing input: PBMCs. The receptor source for this set is a man between 35 and 55 years old in good health and CMV-seronegative.

This sequence joins TRBV5-4 and TRBJ2-2; 15 bases align to TRBD2. V lost 4 bases to trimming and J lost 3 bases; unmatched junction nucleotides: 7. The CDR3 is made up of 18 amino acids. Germline V gene sequence: CDR1 SGHNT, CDR2 YYREEE (reference sequence). The CDR3 is CASSTKWTSGRDTGELFF. The CDR3 coding sequence is TGTGCCAGCAGCACCAAATGGACTAGCGGGAGGGACACCGGGGAGCTGTTTTTT.

This clone was counted once. The V and J genes are TRBV5-4 and TRBJ2-7, with a weak D call TRBD2 (5 bases). Germline loops: CDR1 SGHNT, CDR2 YYREEE (reference sequence). Trimming left V 7 bases short and J 5 bases short, with 13 bases between. CDR3 length: 12 residues. The CDR3 spells CASRGGFDEQYF. The CDR3 region has the DNA TGTGCCAGCCGCGGAGGTTTCGACGAGCAGTACTTC.

The chain employs TRBV6-1 and TRBJ2-1; 11 bases are a match to TRBD2. This CDR3 is built from 15 residues. V gave up 2 bases and J gave up 8 bases; unmatched junction bases: 5. Looked up from germline, CDR1 is MNHNS and CDR2 is SASEGT. CDR3 bases: TGTGCCAGCAGTGAAAGACTAGCGGGGTTCGATGAGCAGTTCTTC. Translating gives CASSERLAGFDEQFF.

The chain is built from TRBV7-9 and TRBJ2-3, with 7 bases identical to TRBD2. Looked up from germline, CDR1 is SEHNR and CDR2 is FQNEAQ (reference sequence). The CDR3 has 14 residues. V was clipped by 8 bases and J by 4 bases; unmatched bases: 9. The CDR3 DNA sequence: TGTGCCAGCGTCGTGGGGGGGGTGTCAGATACGCAGTATTTT. Its translation is CASVVGGVSDTQYF.

This chain connects TRBV6-5 to TRBJ2-5, with D possibly being TRBD1 (6 bases). Trimming pared 6 bases from V and 3 bases from J, leaving 11 bases between. This CDR3 is built from 13 residues. CDR1 is MNHEY, CDR2 SVGAGI, per germline. The CDR3 is CASRPDSEETQYF. DNA of the CDR3: TGTGCCAGCAGACCGGACAGCGAAGAGACCCAGTACTTC.

CDR3 nucleotides: TGTGCCAGCAGCCCCCGTAATACGCAGTATTTT. Translated, it gives CASSPRNTQYF. The gene calls are TRBV7-8 and TRBJ2-3, with no clear D. Germline lookup yields CDR1 SGHVS and CDR2 FQNEAQ. V was trimmed by 5 bases and J by 7 bases, leaving 7 bases between them. The CDR3 is made up of 11 amino acids.

A few counts support this clone. The chain links TRBV6-5 to TRBJ2-2; perhaps TRBD2 as D (6 bases). V lost 5 bases and J 5 bases, leaving 12 bases between the germline ends. CDR1 is MNHEY, CDR2 SVGAGI, per germline. This CDR3 has 14 amino acids. The CDR3 region is CASSVTEGTGELFF. CDR3 coding DNA: TGTGCCAGCAGTGTGACGGAGGGAACCGGGGAGCTGTTTTTT.

This sequence joins TRBV6-5 and TRBJ2-7; a possible D gene is TRBD2 (6 bases). Trimming shortened V by 8 bases and J by 3 bases, and 20 bases separated the two germline ends. Per germline, CDR1 MNHEY and CDR2 SVGAGI. This CDR3 region has 15 residues. The CDR3 DNA sequence: TGTGCCAGCTTTGGGTCTCGGGGGAGGTACTACGAGCAGTACTTC. Translation: CASFGSRGRYYEQYF.

About this clone itself: This is likely an artifact of a read error, given a far larger clone one base away. V usage is TRBV6-4 and J usage is TRBJ2-1, with TRBD2 identical over 8 bases. This CDR3 has 14 amino acids. The V gene's germline CDR1 is MRHNA and CDR2 SNTAGT. The CDR3 region is CAGSDSIGGDWKFF. The CDR3 DNA is TGTGCCGGCAGTGACTCGATCGGGGGGGACTGGAAGTTCTTC.

This clone was detected once. This rearrangement joins TRBV29-1 to TRBJ2-2; 9 positions match TRBD1. The CDR3 consists of 15 residues. Germline V gene sequence: CDR1 SQVTM, CDR2 ANQGSEA. The V segment lost 2 bases and the J segment 4 bases; nucleotides outside the gene matches: 5. The CDR3: CSVEKGDRVTGELFF. DNA of the CDR3: TGCAGCGTTGAAAAAGGGGACAGGGTCACCGGGGAGCTGTTTTTT.

The V gene is TRBV5-4, the J gene TRBJ2-6, with D unresolved. This CDR3 has 19 residues. CDR1 and CDR2 (germline): SGHNT, YYREEE (reference sequence). Trimming removed 5 bases at V and 0 bases at J, with 21 bases between. The CDR3 DNA is TGTGCCAGCAGATATTCTCCGGGTCGAGACCTCTCTGGGGCCAACGTCCTGACTTTC. Its translation: CASRYSPGRDLSGANVLTF.

This sequence joins TRBV7-8 and TRBJ2-7; TRBD2 aligns across 7 bases. From germline, CDR1 is SGHVS and CDR2 FQNEAQ. The CDR3 contains 14 residues. J was trimmed by 3 bases and V by 2 bases; bases with no gene match: 4. CDR3 coding DNA: TGTGCCAGCAGCTTACCCCAGCGGGACTACGAGCAGTACTTC. Protein: CASSLPQRDYEQYF.

This sequence joins TRBV6-5 and TRBJ1-3; no firm D call. Germline V gene sequence: CDR1 MNHEY, CDR2 SVGAGI. The V and J ends lost 6 bases and 0 bases respectively, with 3 bases between them. The CDR3 runs to 12 residues. The CDR3 loop reads CASRSSGNTIYF. CDR3 in DNA: TGTGCCAGCAGGAGCTCTGGAAACACCATATATTTT.

This chain connects TRBV28 to TRBJ2-5; 12 bases map to TRBD2. CDR3 length: 17 amino acids. V shed 6 bases and J 2 bases; nucleotides not matched to a gene: 10. Germline CDR1 is MDHEN and CDR2 is SYDVKM. The CDR3 protein is CASRRTSGKRPQETQYF. In DNA form, the CDR3 reads TGTGCCAGCAGACGGACTAGCGGGAAAAGACCGCAAGAGACCCAGTACTTC.

J is TRBJ1-2 and V is TRBV29-1; 7 nucleotides line up with TRBD1. The ends lost 5 bases at V and 5 bases at J; junction bases unmatched: 8. This CDR3 has 13 amino acids. From germline, CDR1 is SQVTM and CDR2 ANQGSEA. The chain's CDR3 is CSVYRQGLYGYTF. CDR3 DNA sequence: TGCAGCGTTTATAGACAGGGCCTTTATGGCTACACCTTC.

The chain combines TRBV6-6 with TRBJ1-5; the D gene is possibly TRBD1 (5 bases). V lost 4 bases and J lost 4, with 17 bases in between. CDR1 is MNHNY and CDR2 is SVGAGI in the germline V gene (reference sequence). The CDR3 runs 16 residues. This CDR3 is CASSSNPIDSNQPQHF. Written as DNA, the CDR3 is TGTGCCAGCAGTTCAAACCCGATCGACAGTAATCAGCCCCAGCATTTT.

The V call is TRBV10-3, the J call TRBJ2-7; D ambiguous. The V end was cut by 0 bases, the J end by 5 bases, with 11 bases between. The CDR3 runs 14 residues. Germline-derived CDR1 and CDR2 are ENHRY and SYGVKD. The CDR3 DNA follows: TGTGCCATCAGTGAGTCGAGAAGAGGCCACGAGCAGTACTTC. Protein: CAISESRRGHEQYF.

The chain is built from TRBV27 and TRBJ2-7; D gene unclear. This CDR3 contains 13 residues. Germline V gives CDR1 MNHEY, CDR2 SMNVEV (reference sequence). Trimming pared 2 bases from V and 4 bases from J, leaving 9 bases between. The CDR3 region is CASSLAPQYEQYF. The CDR3 region has the DNA TGTGCCAGCAGTTTAGCCCCACAATACGAGCAGTACTTC.

The V and J genes are TRBV6-5 and TRBJ1-2, with 8 bases lining up with TRBD1. V shed 0 bases and J 8 bases; nucleotides not matched to a gene: 11. Germline CDR1 MNHEY, CDR2 SVGAGI. The CDR3 spans 16 residues. The DNA for the CDR3 is TGTGCCAGCAGTTACTCGACCATCCAGGGGGCGCAGGGCTACACCTTC. Translating it yields CASSYSTIQGAQGYTF.

This chain uses TRBV5-8 with TRBJ2-1, with 7 bases identical to TRBD2. The germline gives CDR1 SGHTS, CDR2 YDEGEE. V trimming: 3 bases; J trimming: 4 bases; junction bases outside the gene matches: 16. The CDR3 covers 18 residues. The DNA for the CDR3 is TGTGCCAGCAGCTCCTCCCCCTGGGACTTAGCGGGTTACAATGAGCAGTTCTTC. Translation: CASSSSPWDLAGYNEQFF. Full variable domain (outside the CDR3, taken from reference TRBV5-8 and TRBJ2-1): EAGVTQSPTHLIKTRGQQATLRCSPISGHTSVYWYQQALGLGLQFLLWYDEGEERNRGNFPPRFSGRQFPNYSSELNVNALELEDSALYLCASSSSPWDLAGYNEQFFGPGTRLTVL.

The rearrangement joins TRBV5-6 to TRBJ2-7; 10 bases are a match to TRBD1. This CDR3 has 14 residues. Looked up from germline, CDR1 is SGHDT and CDR2 is YYEEEE. The J segment lost 3 bases and the V segment lost 4 bases, leaving 4 bases of the junction unmatched. The CDR3 DNA sequence: TGTGCCAGCAGCCCGGGACAGGGGATCTACGAGCAGTACTTC. Its protein is CASSPGQGIYEQYF.

In its sample, this clone was seen once. V usage is TRBV7-2 and J usage is TRBJ1-2; the D gene is possibly TRBD1 (6 bases). The V end was cut by 2 bases, the J end by 4 bases, with 17 bases between. Germline values: CDR1 SGHTA, CDR2 FQGNSA. CDR3 size: 16 residues. The CDR3, as DNA: TGTGCCAGCAGCTTATCCCCATTGGGGGCAGGCTATGGCTACACCTTC. It encodes CASSLSPLGAGYGYTF.

V is TRBV5-1 and J is TRBJ2-2; possible D gene TRBD2, 5 bases. Germline lookup yields CDR1 SGHRS and CDR2 YFSETQ. CDR3 length equals 14 residues. The V gene lost 4 bases and the J gene lost 1 base, with 8 bases spanning the gap. The CDR3 protein is CASSPRENTGELFF. The CDR3, as DNA: TGCGCCAGCAGCCCGAGGGAGAACACCGGGGAGCTGTTTTTT.

This clone appeared a single time. The chain is built from TRBV10-3 and TRBJ2-2; TRBD1 matches 8 bases. The J segment lost 3 bases and the V segment lost 6 bases, leaving 6 bases of the junction unmatched. The CDR3 covers 15 residues. Germline assignment: CDR1 ENHRY and CDR2 SYGVKD. CDR3 region: CAISLATGDTGELFF. The CDR3 coding sequence is TGTGCCATCAGCCTAGCGACAGGGGACACCGGGGAGCTGTTTTTT.

The genes are TRBV9 and TRBJ2-2; TRBD1 is a possible D gene (5 bases). There are 17 residues in the CDR3. Between the trimmed V and J ends, which lost 3 bases and 5 bases, there was a span of 20 bases. The germline V gene has CDR1 SGDLS and CDR2 YYNGEE. The CDR3 is CASSARAREQATGELFF. CDR3 nucleotides: TGTGCCAGCAGCGCCAGAGCGAGAGAACAGGCGACCGGGGAGCTGTTTTTT.